This record concerns one TCR beta chain sequence. The table came from immunoSEQ multiplex PCR; TCRdb's copy has only in-frame clones and leaves some out. Seen here are 540,000 or so clones, around nine tenths observed once, and the top ten hold roughly 8%. The entry originates in a study of blood T cell repertoires in COVID-19. Overall study: PBMCs, B-cell-depleted T cells, or T cells were the source of the cDNA or gDNA that made up the material.

The CDR3 totals 15 residues. Germline CDR1 reads SGHDT; CDR2 reads YYEEEE. Trimming at V came to 3 bases and at J to 7 bases, leaving 10 bases not matched to a gene. The chain employs TRBV5-6 and TRBJ1-5; 7 nucleotides line up with TRBD1. Sequencing was done on a sample of peripheral blood. The sequence was obtained from a woman aged 45-65 years with COVID-19, enrolled during active disease. CDR3 region: CASSYRDSSGQPQHF. In nucleotides, the CDR3 is TGTGCCAGCAGCTACCGGGACAGCAGCGGACAGCCCCAGCATTTT.